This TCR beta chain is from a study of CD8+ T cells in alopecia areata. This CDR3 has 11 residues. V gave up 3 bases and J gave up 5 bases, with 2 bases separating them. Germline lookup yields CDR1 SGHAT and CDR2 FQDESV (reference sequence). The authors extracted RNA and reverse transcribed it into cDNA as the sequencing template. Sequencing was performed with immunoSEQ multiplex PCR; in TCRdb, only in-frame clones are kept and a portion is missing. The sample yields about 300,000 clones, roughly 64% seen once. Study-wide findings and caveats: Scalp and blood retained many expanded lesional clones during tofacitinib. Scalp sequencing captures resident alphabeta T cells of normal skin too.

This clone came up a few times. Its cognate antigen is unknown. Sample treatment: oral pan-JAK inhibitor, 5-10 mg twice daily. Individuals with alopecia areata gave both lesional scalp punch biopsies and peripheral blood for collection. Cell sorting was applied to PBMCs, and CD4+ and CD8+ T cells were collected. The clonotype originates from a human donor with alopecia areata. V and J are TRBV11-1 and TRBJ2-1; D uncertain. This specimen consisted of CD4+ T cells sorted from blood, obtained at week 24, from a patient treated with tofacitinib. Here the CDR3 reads CASSLNNEQFF. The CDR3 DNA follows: TGTGCCAGCAGCTTGAACAATGAGCAGTTCTTC.